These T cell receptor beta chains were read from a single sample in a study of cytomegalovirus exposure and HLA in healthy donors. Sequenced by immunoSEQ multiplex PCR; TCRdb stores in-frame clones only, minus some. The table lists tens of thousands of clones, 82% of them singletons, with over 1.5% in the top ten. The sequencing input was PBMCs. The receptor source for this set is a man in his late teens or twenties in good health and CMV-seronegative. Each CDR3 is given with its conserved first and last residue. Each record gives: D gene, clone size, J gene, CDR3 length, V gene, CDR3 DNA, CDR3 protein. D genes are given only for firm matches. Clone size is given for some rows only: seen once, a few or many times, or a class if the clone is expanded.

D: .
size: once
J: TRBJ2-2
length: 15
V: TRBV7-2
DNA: TGTGCCAGCAGCTTATACGGGGGAGACACCGGGGAGCTGTTTTTT
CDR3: CASSLYGGDTGELFF

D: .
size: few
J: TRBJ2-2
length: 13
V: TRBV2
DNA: TGTGCCAGCAGCGGAGTCTTCACCGGGGAGCTGTTTTTT
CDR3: CASSGVFTGELFF

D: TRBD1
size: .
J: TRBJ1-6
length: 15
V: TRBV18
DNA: TGTGCCAGCTCACCGGGACAGGCAAATAATTCACCCCTCCACTTT
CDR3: CASSPGQANNSPLHF

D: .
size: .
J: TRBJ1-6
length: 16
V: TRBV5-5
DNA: TGTGCCAGCAGCTTTGCCACAGCAACGGAAAATTCACCCCTCCACTTT
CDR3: CASSFATATENSPLHF

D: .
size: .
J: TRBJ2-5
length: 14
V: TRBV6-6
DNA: TGTGCCAGCAGCCTAACTGAGGCCCCTGAGACCCAGTACTTC
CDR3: CASSLTEAPETQYF

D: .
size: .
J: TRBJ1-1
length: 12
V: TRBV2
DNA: TGTGCCAGCACAGGGGCGAGGACTGAAGCTTTCTTT
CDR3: CASTGARTEAFF

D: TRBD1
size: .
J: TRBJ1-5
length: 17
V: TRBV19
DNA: TGTGCCAGTAGTATCCTAGGACAGGGGGCGGCGAGTCAGCCCCAGCATTTT
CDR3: CASSILGQGAASQPQHF

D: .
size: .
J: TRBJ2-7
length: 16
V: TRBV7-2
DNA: TGTGCCAGCAGCTTAGGTGGCCAGGGCCTCCCCTACGAGCAGTACTTC
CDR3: CASSLGGQGLPYEQYF

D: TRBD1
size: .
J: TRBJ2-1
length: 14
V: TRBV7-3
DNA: TGTGCCAGCAGCTTGCAGGGGGCTAGGCGTGAGCAGTTCTTC
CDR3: CASSLQGARREQFF

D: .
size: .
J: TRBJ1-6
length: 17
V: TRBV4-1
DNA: TGCGCCAGCAGCCAAGCTCTCGGGGGTGAGAATGATTCACCCCTCCACTTT
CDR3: CASSQALGGENDSPLHF

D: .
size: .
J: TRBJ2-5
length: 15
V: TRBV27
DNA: TGTGCCAGCAGTTTATCGAAGATGGCGGGAGAGACCCAGTACTTC
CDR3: CASSLSKMAGETQYF

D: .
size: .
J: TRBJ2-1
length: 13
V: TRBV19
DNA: TGTGCCAGTAGTGGGACTGAGTACAATGAGCAGTTCTTC
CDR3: CASSGTEYNEQFF

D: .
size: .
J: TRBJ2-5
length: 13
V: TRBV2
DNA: TGTGCCAGCAGTGTTTTCCTCCAAGAGATCCAGTACTTC
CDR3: CASSVFLQEIQYF

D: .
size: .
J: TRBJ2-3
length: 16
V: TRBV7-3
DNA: TGTGCCAGCAGCTTAATGGTGGGCCCGAGCACAGATACGCAGTATTTT
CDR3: CASSLMVGPSTDTQYF

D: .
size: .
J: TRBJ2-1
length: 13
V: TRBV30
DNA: TGTGCCTGGAGTGTAAACAGATACAATGAGCAGTTCTTC
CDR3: CAWSVNRYNEQFF

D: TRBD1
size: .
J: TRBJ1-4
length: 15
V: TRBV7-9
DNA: TGTGCCAGCAGCCCGACAGGGAGTGCCTATGAAAAACTGTTTTTT
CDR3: CASSPTGSAYEKLFF

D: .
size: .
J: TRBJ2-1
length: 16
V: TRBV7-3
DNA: TGTGCCAGCAGCTTATTCGGCGTGGGCCCCTACAATGAGCAGTTCTTC
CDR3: CASSLFGVGPYNEQFF

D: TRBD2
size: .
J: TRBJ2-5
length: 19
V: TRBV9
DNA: TGTGCCAGCAGCGTAGATGGCGGGGGGGCCTTCTCCCAAGTGGAGACCCAGTACTTC
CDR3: CASSVDGGGAFSQVETQYF

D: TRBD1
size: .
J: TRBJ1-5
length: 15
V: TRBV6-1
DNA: TGTGCCAGCATGTTGGACAGGGGGCGTAATCAGCCCCAGCATTTT
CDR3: CASMLDRGRNQPQHF

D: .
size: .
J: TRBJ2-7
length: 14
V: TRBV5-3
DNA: TGTGCCAGAAGCTTGGAAGCCATTCCCTACGAGCAGTACTTC
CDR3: CARSLEAIPYEQYF

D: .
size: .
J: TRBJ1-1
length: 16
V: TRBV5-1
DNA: TGCGCCAGCAGCGGATTTCTGTTATTGGTAGGAGCCGAAGCTTTCTTT
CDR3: CASSGFLLLVGAEAFF

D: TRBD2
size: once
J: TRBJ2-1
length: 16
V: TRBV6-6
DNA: TGTGCCAGCAGTTCCGCAAGCGGGAGCAATCACAATGAGCAGTTCTTC
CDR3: CASSSASGSNHNEQFF

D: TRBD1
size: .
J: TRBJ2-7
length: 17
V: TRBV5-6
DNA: TGTGCCAGCAGCTTCCCCGGGACAGGGTTTTGGTCCTACGAGCAGTACTTC
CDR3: CASSFPGTGFWSYEQYF

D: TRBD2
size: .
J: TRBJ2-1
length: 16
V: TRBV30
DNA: TGTGCCTGGAGTGTACTGGCGGGAGTCGCCTACAATGAGCAGTTCTTC
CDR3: CAWSVLAGVAYNEQFF

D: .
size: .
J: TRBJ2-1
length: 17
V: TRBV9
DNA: TGTGCCAGCAGCGTAGTGGCGGGTCAGAGCTCCTACAATGAGCAGTTCTTC
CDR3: CASSVVAGQSSYNEQFF

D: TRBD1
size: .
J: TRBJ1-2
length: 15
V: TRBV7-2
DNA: TGTGCCAGCAGCTTAGTAGCCAGGGGGGTGGGTGGCTACACCTTC
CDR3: CASSLVARGVGGYTF

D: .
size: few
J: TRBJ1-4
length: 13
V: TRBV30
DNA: TGTGCCTGGAGAGGGCCAGGGAATGAAAAACTGTTTTTT
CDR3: CAWRGPGNEKLFF

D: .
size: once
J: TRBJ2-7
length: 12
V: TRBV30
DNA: TGTGCCTGGAGAACTGGGGGGTACGAGCAGTACTTC
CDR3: CAWRTGGYEQYF

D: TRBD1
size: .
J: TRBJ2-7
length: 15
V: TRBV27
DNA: TGTGCCAGCTCATCAACGAGGACAGGGAACTACGAGCAGTACTTC
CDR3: CASSSTRTGNYEQYF

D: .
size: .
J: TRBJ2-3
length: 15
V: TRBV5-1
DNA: TGCGCCAGCAGCTTGGTAGGGACTTCTACAGATACGCAGTATTTT
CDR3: CASSLVGTSTDTQYF

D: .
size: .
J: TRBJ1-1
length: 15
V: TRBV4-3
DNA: TGCGCCAGCAGCCAAGGAGTCTCAGGGTACTCTGAAGCTTTCTTT
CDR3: CASSQGVSGYSEAFF

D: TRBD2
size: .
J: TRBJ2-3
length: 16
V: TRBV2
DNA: TGTGCCAGCAGTGAACAGAGCGGGGGGGGCACAGATACGCAGTATTTT
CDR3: CASSEQSGGGTDTQYF

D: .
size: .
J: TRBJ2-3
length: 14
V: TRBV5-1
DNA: TGCGCCAGCAGCGCAGGGATAAGCACAGATACGCAGTATTTT
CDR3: CASSAGISTDTQYF